This T cell receptor (beta chain) was obtained from a study of regulatory T cells in long-lasting Graves disease. As to time point: newly diagnosed GD, antithyroid drugs for less than 3 months. PBMC RNA served as the TCR library source. Germline V lookup: CDR1 MDHEN, CDR2 SYDVKM. The CDR3 consists of 14 residues. V dropped 3 bases and J dropped 2 bases, with 9 bases sitting between them. Investigators prepared the TCR beta libraries by applying iRepertoire HTBI primers and Arm-PCR of CDR3 regions. TCRdb independently ran MiXCR on the multiplex PCR reads; one entry per CDR3 protein. The table records over 450,000 distinct CDR3 sequences, 12% of them present only once. This clonotype was seen many times. The antigen remains undetermined. Points from the study as a whole: Comparison showed that persistent patients shared more public clonotypes (2,741) than new patients (approximately 1,000).

The sample was also reused in another study, on T cells in Graves' hyperthyroidism and ophthalmopathy. As that report states: When ophthalmopathy did not progress within 18 months, Graves' hyperthyroidism was considered stable. Exclusion of a patient resulted from uncontrolled infection, other autoimmune disease, pregnancy or lactation.

Sequenced here: peripheral blood mononuclear cells (PBMCs), sampled at new diagnosis, from a patient treated with antithyroid drugs. The V call is TRBV28, the J call TRBJ2-3, with D hard to call. The source of this sequence is a woman between 25 and 40 years old with Graves disease. The chain's CDR3 is CASSFAELTDTQYF. DNA for the CDR3: TGTGCCAGCAGTTTCGCGGAACTCACAGATACGCAGTATTTT.